Listed below are T cell receptor beta chains from one sample, sequenced in a study of T cells in Graves' hyperthyroidism and ophthalmopathy. In TCRdb, the multiplex PCR reads were re-called with MiXCR into one record per CDR3 protein. Here the sample spans about 360,000 distinct CDR3 sequences, approximately 12% being singletons. Source material: blood. These receptor sequences come from a man aged 25-40 years with Graves' hyperthyroidism that later progressed to Graves' ophthalmopathy. CDR3s include the opening cysteine and the closing phenylalanine or tryptophan. D genes are given only for firm matches. Rows give clone size only sometimes, using once, few, many, or a class for an expanded clone.

clone size: -; J gene: TRBJ1-2; V gene: TRBV9; D gene: -; CDR3 DNA: TGTGCCAGCAGCGTACGGCCGGACCTCTATGGCTACACCTTC; CDR3 protein: CASSVRPDLYGYTF
clone size: few; J gene: TRBJ2-7; V gene: TRBV6-1; D gene: -; CDR3 DNA: TGTGCCAGCATCCCGGACACCCATAGCTCCTACGAGCAGTACTTC; CDR3 protein: CASIPDTHSSYEQYF
clone size: few; J gene: TRBJ2-6; V gene: TRBV29-1; D gene: -; CDR3 DNA: TGCAGCGCACGGGGTGGGAGCAGCTCTGGGGCCAACGTCCTGACTTTC; CDR3 protein: CSARGGSSSGANVLTF
clone size: few; J gene: TRBJ1-1; V gene: TRBV9; D gene: -; CDR3 DNA: TGTGCCAGCAGCGTAGCGGAGGTTTCTGAAGCTTTCTTT; CDR3 protein: CASSVAEVSEAFF
clone size: -; J gene: TRBJ2-7; V gene: TRBV11-2; D gene: -; CDR3 DNA: TGTGCCCTGACACCTTCGTCAGACTCCCGTGTAGGGTTAGGCGAGCAGTACTTC; CDR3 protein: CALTPSSDSRVGLGEQYF
clone size: many; J gene: TRBJ1-6; V gene: TRBV7-9; D gene: -; CDR3 DNA: TGTGCCAGCAGCAAAACCCGACAGGCACATAATTCACCCCTCCACTTT; CDR3 protein: CASSKTRQAHNSPLHF
clone size: -; J gene: TRBJ2-7; V gene: TRBV9; D gene: -; CDR3 DNA: TGTGCCAGCAGCAATACCTGGGACGCGACCTACGAGCAGTACTTC; CDR3 protein: CASSNTWDATYEQYF
clone size: few; J gene: TRBJ2-2; V gene: TRBV10-1; D gene: -; CDR3 DNA: TGCGCCAGCACGGGGCAGTTGGCTGGGGAGCTGTTTTTT; CDR3 protein: CASTGQLAGELFF
clone size: -; J gene: TRBJ2-7; V gene: TRBV19; D gene: TRBD1; CDR3 DNA: TGTGCCAGTAGTTCCGGGACAGAGAACTACGAGCAGTACTTC; CDR3 protein: CASSSGTENYEQYF
clone size: -; J gene: TRBJ2-1; V gene: TRBV2; D gene: TRBD2; CDR3 DNA: TGTGCCAGCAGTCCGACTAGCGGGGGGCCTGGAAGCTCCTACAATGAGCAGTTCTTC; CDR3 protein: CASSPTSGGPGSSYNEQFF
clone size: -; J gene: TRBJ2-3; V gene: TRBV13; D gene: TRBD2; CDR3 DNA: TGTGCCAGCAGTCAACTAGCGGGGGACCCCACAGATTCGCAGTATTTT; CDR3 protein: CASSQLAGDPTDSQYF
clone size: many; J gene: TRBJ1-4; V gene: TRBV6-1; D gene: -; CDR3 DNA: TGTGCCAGCAGTGACCGGGGTGAAAAACTGTTTTTT; CDR3 protein: CASSDRGEKLFF
clone size: -; J gene: TRBJ1-1; V gene: TRBV29-1; D gene: -; CDR3 DNA: TGCAGCTCCCGGGGACACAGGGCCACTGAAGCTTTCTTT; CDR3 protein: CSSRGHRATEAFF
clone size: -; J gene: TRBJ2-1; V gene: TRBV30; D gene: -; CDR3 DNA: TGTGCCTGGGGAGGGGGGAATGAGCAGTTCTTC; CDR3 protein: CAWGGGNEQFF
clone size: many; J gene: TRBJ1-1; V gene: TRBV4-1; D gene: TRBD1; CDR3 DNA: TGCGCCAGCAGGTCCGGGACAGCGGGCACTGAAGCTTTCTTT; CDR3 protein: CASRSGTAGTEAFF
clone size: many; J gene: TRBJ1-2; V gene: TRBV7-9; D gene: -; CDR3 DNA: TGTGCCAGCAGCTTAGACCCAGGGATCTTTGGCTACACCTTC; CDR3 protein: CASSLDPGIFGYTF
clone size: many; J gene: TRBJ1-4; V gene: TRBV3-1; D gene: -; CDR3 DNA: TGTGCCAGCAGCCCCCGGGACAATGAAAAACTGTTTTTT; CDR3 protein: CASSPRDNEKLFF
clone size: few; J gene: TRBJ1-1; V gene: TRBV19; D gene: TRBD1; CDR3 DNA: TGTGCCAGTAGTAGCGACAGGGCGGGAATGAACACTGAAGCTTTCTTT; CDR3 protein: CASSSDRAGMNTEAFF
clone size: many; J gene: TRBJ2-7; V gene: TRBV20-1; D gene: -; CDR3 DNA: TGCAGTGCTAGAGATGGGGCAGCCTACGAGCAGTACTTC; CDR3 protein: CSARDGAAYEQYF
clone size: -; J gene: TRBJ1-6; V gene: TRBV28; D gene: -; CDR3 DNA: TGTGCCAGCAACTACAGAAGCTCCTATAATTCACCCCTCCACTTT; CDR3 protein: CASNYRSSYNSPLHF
clone size: many; J gene: TRBJ2-3; V gene: TRBV12-3/TRBV12-4; D gene: TRBD2; CDR3 DNA: TGTGCCAGCAGTCCGTTCTTGCGGGGGGAAGGTACGCAGTATTTT; CDR3 protein: CASSPFLRGEGTQYF
clone size: many; J gene: TRBJ1-5; V gene: TRBV28; D gene: -; CDR3 DNA: TGTGCCAGCAGACCCTTTGGCTTTGATAGCAATCAGCCCCAGCATTTT; CDR3 protein: CASRPFGFDSNQPQHF
clone size: many; J gene: TRBJ1-3; V gene: TRBV28; D gene: -; CDR3 DNA: TGTGCCAGCAGTTTGCATAGGTCTGGAAACACCATATATTTT; CDR3 protein: CASSLHRSGNTIYF
clone size: many; J gene: TRBJ2-5; V gene: TRBV12-3/TRBV12-4; D gene: -; CDR3 DNA: TGTGCCAGCAGTTTAGATCAGGGTATAAGCCAAGAGACCCAGTACTTC; CDR3 protein: CASSLDQGISQETQYF
clone size: many; J gene: TRBJ1-5; V gene: TRBV18; D gene: -; CDR3 DNA: TGTGCCAGCTCACCCGGTGAGGCAGCCTATCAGCCCCAGCATTTT; CDR3 protein: CASSPGEAAYQPQHF
clone size: many; J gene: TRBJ1-1; V gene: TRBV5-6; D gene: -; CDR3 DNA: TGTGCCAGCAGAAGTGGCTGGGGTTCTGAAGCTTTCTTT; CDR3 protein: CASRSGWGSEAFF
clone size: -; J gene: TRBJ2-4; V gene: TRBV15; D gene: TRBD2; CDR3 DNA: TGTGCCACCAGCGAGGGACTAGCGACCAAAAACATTCAGTACTTC; CDR3 protein: CATSEGLATKNIQYF
clone size: -; J gene: TRBJ1-2; V gene: TRBV20-1; D gene: TRBD1; CDR3 DNA: TGCAGTGCTCCCAGGGGGCGGGTCGCAAACTATGGCTACACCTTC; CDR3 protein: CSAPRGRVANYGYTF
clone size: few; J gene: TRBJ1-1; V gene: TRBV14; D gene: -; CDR3 DNA: TGTGCCAGCAGCCTCCTCTACAATCGGGGGGGCATGAACACTGAAGCTTTCTTT; CDR3 protein: CASSLLYNRGGMNTEAFF
clone size: few; J gene: TRBJ1-5; V gene: TRBV20-1; D gene: -; CDR3 DNA: TGCAGTGCTAGAGATCCCTATAATCAGCCCCAGCATTTT; CDR3 protein: CSARDPYNQPQHF
clone size: many; J gene: TRBJ1-1; V gene: TRBV12-3/TRBV12-4; D gene: -; CDR3 DNA: TGTGCCAGCAGTTTATACGGGTTCGAGGGGCAGGAGAACACTGAAGCTTTCTTT; CDR3 protein: CASSLYGFEGQENTEAFF
clone size: few; J gene: TRBJ1-4; V gene: TRBV18; D gene: -; CDR3 DNA: TGTGCCAGCTCACCAGCTCAGAATGAAAAACTGTTTTTT; CDR3 protein: CASSPAQNEKLFF
clone size: few; J gene: TRBJ2-2; V gene: TRBV24-1; D gene: -; CDR3 DNA: TGTGCCACCAGTGATTCCGTGGACGGATACACCGGGGAGCTGTTTTTT; CDR3 protein: CATSDSVDGYTGELFF
clone size: few; J gene: TRBJ1-5; V gene: TRBV7-8; D gene: -; CDR3 DNA: TGTGCCAGCAGCGACGGCAGGGGACGTAATCAGCCCCAGCATTTT; CDR3 protein: CASSDGRGRNQPQHF
clone size: many; J gene: TRBJ1-5; V gene: TRBV28; D gene: -; CDR3 DNA: TGTGCCAGCAGTTTAGCGACGATCGGTCAGCCCCAGCATTTT; CDR3 protein: CASSLATIGQPQHF
clone size: few; J gene: TRBJ1-6; V gene: TRBV5-1; D gene: TRBD1; CDR3 DNA: TGCGCCAGCAGCCCGGGACAGGTTAATTCACCCCTCCACTTT; CDR3 protein: CASSPGQVNSPLHF
clone size: many; J gene: TRBJ1-5; V gene: TRBV20-1; D gene: -; CDR3 DNA: TGCAGTGCCTCTAGTGACCGGCCCGATCAGCCCCAGCATTTT; CDR3 protein: CSASSDRPDQPQHF
clone size: few; J gene: TRBJ1-2; V gene: TRBV28; D gene: -; CDR3 DNA: TGTGCCAGCAGTTTCGGAAGGGTTATTAGGACTAACTATGGCTACACCTTC; CDR3 protein: CASSFGRVIRTNYGYTF
clone size: many; J gene: TRBJ2-3; V gene: TRBV27; D gene: -; CDR3 DNA: TGTGCCAGCAGTTTTAGCGGATCCACAGATACGCAGTATTTT; CDR3 protein: CASSFSGSTDTQYF
clone size: -; J gene: TRBJ2-3; V gene: TRBV7-6; D gene: -; CDR3 DNA: TGTGCCAGCAGCGTGGGGGTCGGTGCGCAGTATTTT; CDR3 protein: CASSVGVGAQYF
clone size: many; J gene: TRBJ2-3; V gene: TRBV13; D gene: -; CDR3 DNA: TGTGCCAGCACCCCAGGTTACACAGATACGCAGTATTTT; CDR3 protein: CASTPGYTDTQYF
clone size: many; J gene: TRBJ2-5; V gene: TRBV28; D gene: -; CDR3 DNA: TGTGCCAGCAGTCCCAACCCCGGGGCACAAGAGACCCAGTACTTC; CDR3 protein: CASSPNPGAQETQYF
clone size: few; J gene: TRBJ1-1; V gene: TRBV27; D gene: -; CDR3 DNA: TGTGCCAGCATCCTAGGCGCTGAAGCTTTCTTT; CDR3 protein: CASILGAEAFF